Following are 4 T cell receptor beta chains from one sample sequenced in a study of blood T cell repertoires in COVID-19. Generated by immunoSEQ multiplex PCR, the TCRdb table keeps only in-frame clones and is missing some. The table records nearly 350,000 clones, 87% of them present only once. Sequenced: PBMCs or T cells enriched from blood (not recorded which). Source of these receptors: a woman aged 25 to 39 who had recovered from COVID-19.

This clone was seen only once. V gene TRBV7-2 combines with J gene TRBJ2-7, with D possibly matching TRBD2 (6 bases). The CDR3 loop spans 14 amino acids. CDR1 is SGHTA, CDR2 FQGNSA, per germline. V lost 2 bases, J lost 2 bases, and 10 bases lay in between. CDR3 region: CASSLYGGTYEQYF. DNA for the CDR3: TGTGCCAGCAGCTTATACGGGGGAACCTACGAGCAGTACTTC.

This clone appeared a single time. This sequence joins TRBV11-2 and TRBJ2-5, with TRBD1 identical over 9 bases. CDR1 is SGHAT and CDR2 is FQNNGV in the germline V gene. V gave up 6 bases and J gave up 1 base; unmatched junction bases: 6. The CDR3 length is 15 residues. The CDR3 sequence is CASRPTTGGQETQYF. CDR3 nucleotide sequence: TGTGCCAGCAGACCGACGACAGGGGGCCAAGAGACCCAGTACTTC. The complete variable domain, with remaining parts taken from reference TRBV11-2 and TRBJ2-5, reads EAGVAQSPRYKIIEKRQSVAFWCNPISGHATLYWYQQILGQGPKLLIQFQNNGVVDDSQLPKDRFSAERLKGVDSTLKIQPAKLEDSAVYLCASRPTTGGQETQYFGPGTRLLVL.

The J gene is TRBJ2-5, the V gene TRBV6-4, with 11 bases that match TRBD2. The V gene end was trimmed by 4 bases and the J gene end by 1 base; junction bases not matched to a gene: 2. The CDR3 is 15 amino acids. Germline CDR1 reads MRHNA; CDR2 reads SNTAGT. CDR3 in DNA: TGTGCCAGCAGTGTAGCGGGGGGGCCCCAAGAGACCCAGTACTTC. It specifies CASSVAGGPQETQYF.

The rearrangement uses TRBV30 and TRBJ2-3; 8 nucleotides agree with TRBD2. The V segment lost 3 bases and the J segment 4 bases; nucleotides outside the gene matches: 6. The CDR3 loop spans 14 amino acids. Germline CDR1 GTSNPN, CDR2 SVGIG (reference sequence). CDR3 sequence reads: CAWSDSGGADTQYF. The CDR3 region has the DNA TGTGCCTGGAGCGATTCGGGGGGGGCAGATACGCAGTATTTT.